This T cell receptor (beta chain) stems from a study of cytomegalovirus exposure and HLA in healthy donors (dated by TCRdb to about 2017). Describing the broader study: In an earlier analysis of fewer than 750 of the donors, 250 to 350 Gb of sequence data and 100 million or so unique TCR beta sequences from roughly 200 million T cells were reported. An early release covering over 500 HLA-typed donors comprised about 300 gigabases of sequencing data and about 90 million unique TCR sequences. Of the 350 to 450 genotyped donors, 81% fell in the genetic ancestry cluster associated with self-reported Caucasian donors. The study aimed to test whether signatures of past pathogen exposure could be identified by cataloging public T cell receptors. Using immunosequencing, the study profiled T cell repertoires from approximately 700 subjects and related those repertoires to cytomegalovirus serostatus. A separate validation cohort of roughly 120 different subjects was used in addition to the roughly 670-subject first cohort. To predict cytomegalovirus infection status, the study brought together high-throughput TCR immunosequencing, statistical association of individual TCRs with disease status, and machine learning. A later analysis re-analyzed previously published TCR beta repertoires from approximately 700 donors and added high-resolution HLA genotyping to study TCR occurrence patterns. Rather than using new phenotypic data, the later analysis identified candidate immune exposures from TCR beta sequences and from how often those sequences occurred across donors. To decide whether each TCR beta V gene segment behaved as functional or pseudogenic, an earlier analysis of 587 of the donors relied on high-throughput TCR beta sequencing. Alongside the repertoire data, information on donor age, sex, ethnicity and CMV serostatus was compiled. Genome-wide SNP genotypes for about 55% of the roughly 670 donors were used in a later genetic analysis, which treated that subset as a discovery cohort. Every repertoire in the discovery cohort had been generated on one and the same sequencing platform. Both class I and class II loci were covered by HLA typing, at four-digit resolution. The number of typed donors differed by locus: 629-630 for A, B, C, DRB1 and DQB1; 500 to 550 for DQA1; about 600 for DPA1; and 400 to 480 for DPB1. Roughly 5 DR-DQ haplotypes were handled as single units for association and clustering, since linkage in the cohort was strong. On average, around 230,000 unique TCR beta nucleotide sequences were sequenced per donor among 300 to 500 genotyped donors of the cohort, with roughly 18% of those sequences being non-productive.

V and J lose 5 bases and 4 bases, and a span of 9 bases separates them. CDR1 is given as WNHNN and CDR2 as SYGVQD, both from the germline V gene (reference sequence). The CDR3 runs 13 residues from the cysteine to the phenylalanine. CDR3 DNA is the only sequence kept; it has 39 bases, read in frame from the first base. Library generation was performed with the immunoSEQ multiplex PCR assay. The multiplex PCR relied on a mix of 60 forward primers for TCR Vbeta segments and 13 reverse primers for TCR Jbeta segments. The CDR3 region of rearranged TCR beta genes was amplified from genomic DNA by a multiplex PCR assay. The amplified TCR beta libraries were sequenced on the Illumina HiSeq System as 87-base-pair reads. Regarding the original processing steps: In a later analysis, roughly 80 million unique TCR beta chains were counted across the roughly 700 repertoires, and roughly 9.9 million of these chains were shared by at least two donors. To remove PCR and sequencing errors, raw reads were error-corrected and collapsed into unique sequences using a nearest-neighbor algorithm that merged closely related sequences. Alignment of CDR3 sequences to IMGT reference sequences was used to assign V, D and J gene segments. Each retained sequence needed at least a six-nucleotide match to both a V gene segment and a J gene segment. A rearrangement counted as productive if the CDR3 had no stop codons and remained in frame with V and J, and every other rearrangement counted as non-productive. Following IMGT convention, CDR3 was defined as the stretch from the second conserved V-encoded cysteine to the conserved J-encoded phenylalanine. The earlier analysis of a few hundred of the donors excluded any sequence lacking an unambiguous match to a single V gene segment. In an earlier analysis of about 590 of the donors, a V segment was called functional when productive rearrangements were above 56.7%, and segregating when the standard deviation between donors exceeded 5%. A statistical classification framework was developed to diagnose cytomegalovirus status using the catalog of TCR beta chain sequences. In a later analysis, TCR nucleotide sequences were compared against IMGT/GENE-DB human TR gene sequences so that V and J genes could be assigned. In a later analysis, CDR3 sequences and most-parsimonious VDJ recombination scenarios were assigned using the TCRdist pipeline. A later analysis defined each TCR beta chain by its CDR3 amino acid sequence plus V-gene family, and excluded reads lacking a unique V-gene family. A later analysis removed 600 or so highly shared, low-generation-probability nucleotide sequences to deal with suspected cross-contamination and a sequencing artifact. A later analysis calculated a clonal expansion index for each public chain from normalized within-repertoire ranks of inferred template counts. A later analysis computed generation probabilities with a VDJ recombination model fitted to out-of-frame rearrangements, and checked the results against IGoR. In a later analysis, hypergeometric tests were used to score TCR-TCR, TCR-HLA and TCR-CMV co-occurrence, with a repertoire-size bias correction applied to TCR pairs. In a later analysis, false discovery rates were estimated by permuting HLA or CMV assignments 20 times. In a later analysis, co-occurring TCRs were grouped with DBSCAN, and TCRdist sequence similarity was added when clustering was performed within HLA-allele-positive subsets. For co-occurrence clustering, repertoires with fewer than 30,000 or more than 120,000 public chains were excluded, along with several repertoires with anomalous nucleotide sharing. Drawn from immuneACCESS, this table holds only the in-frame rearrangements with V and J called that TCRdb kept. Clones are partly lost; checked studies trace under half to an unresolved V gene and leave the rest unexplained. V and J calls and clone size are copied from that table; D and trimming were computed from the DNA. Counted in this sample were about 150,000 clones; roughly 77% of them appeared once. Approximately 8% of the sample goes to the ten largest clones.

The full study reports these points: Over 15 rarely observed V segments, including chromosome 9 orphons, were excluded from the earlier analysis of almost 600 of the donors because counts were too low. Broadly in line with IMGT annotations, most TCR beta V segments showed up in productive rearrangements about 87% or about 30% of the time in an earlier analysis of several hundred of the donors. Cytomegalovirus status was reported to be diagnosed by the classifier with high specificity and sensitivity in both the original and validation cohorts. In vitro tests confirmed that a few of the cytomegalovirus-associated TCR beta chains recognize cytomegalovirus antigens. V-gene and J-gene trimming of TCR beta chains was associated with a missense DCLRE1C variant in a later genetic analysis, and the association was replicated in an independent cohort. Most TCR sequences were seen in very few donors, while some public TCRs were found in many individuals. A later analysis found that most CMV-associated TCR beta chains appeared HLA-restricted, with HLA associations seemingly driven largely by CMV exposure. According to a later analysis, parvovirus B19, influenza, CMV and Epstein-Barr virus appeared linked to several top co-occurrence clusters. Presence/absence analyses assumed roughly uniform sequencing depth across donors, an assumption that may not hold. In a later analysis, the rate of TCR association differed among HLA loci, with DRB1 alleles having the most associated TCRs and HLA-C alleles having the fewest. A cluster of highly shared sequence variants was judged likely to be a technical artifact of the sequencing pipeline. Some IMGT-functional V segments, including TRBV6-2 and TRBV6-3, could not be told apart with the 87-base-pair reads, so those segments were excluded. Specific HLA alleles were associated with over 15,000 TCR beta sequences at a false discovery rate of 0.05 in a later analysis. In a later analysis, HLA-associated TCR beta chains showed more clonal expansion and lower generation probabilities than non-associated chains that were equally common. The cohort was sequenced for TCR beta chains only, and without alpha or paired-chain data the features that could be detected were limited. According to a later genetic analysis, donors in an Asian-associated ancestry cluster had fewer N-insertions in productive TCRs than the approximately 650-donor mean. Strong co-occurrence of HLA alleles, especially DR and DQ, made assigning TCR associations to individual alleles difficult. A further reported finding was that TCR beta sequences accurately predicted the HLA-A and HLA-B alleles for most subjects in the first cohort. Because HLA typing was unavailable for some donors at each locus, only the typed subset was used in association tests. The authors suggested that the approach could potentially be generalized to other disease states and immunological phenotypes. Immune exposure information for the cohort was limited to CMV serostatus. A total of 164 TCR beta chains were listed by the study as associated with cytomegalovirus. Correlated functional status among segregating V segments might be attributable to linkage disequilibrium, but an unknown experimental factor could not be ruled out.

The cohort was made up of under 800 healthy bone marrow donors. Cohort members were all nominally healthy when sampled, although unrecorded immune exposures were likely present. The donor was CMV seropositive and belonged to the group of 250 to 300 seropositive cohort members. Every donor gave a peripheral blood sample, and the peripheral blood mononuclear cells from that sample were used for TCR beta sequencing. Genomic DNA was extracted from the blood cell samples with the Qiagen DNeasy Blood Extraction Kit. Note on this clone: This receptor's antigen is unknown. Per-base quality was not reported, and no clone a single base away is much larger than it.

The chain is encoded by TRBV10-1 joined to TRBJ1-3, with an unclear D gene assignment. The receptor's source is a man aged 25-45 years in good health and CMV-seropositive. The sequenced material came from PBMCs. Here the CDR3 is given as CASSPVAGNTIYF. DNA sequence: TGCGCCAGCAGTCCGGTTGCAGGAAACACCATATATTTT.